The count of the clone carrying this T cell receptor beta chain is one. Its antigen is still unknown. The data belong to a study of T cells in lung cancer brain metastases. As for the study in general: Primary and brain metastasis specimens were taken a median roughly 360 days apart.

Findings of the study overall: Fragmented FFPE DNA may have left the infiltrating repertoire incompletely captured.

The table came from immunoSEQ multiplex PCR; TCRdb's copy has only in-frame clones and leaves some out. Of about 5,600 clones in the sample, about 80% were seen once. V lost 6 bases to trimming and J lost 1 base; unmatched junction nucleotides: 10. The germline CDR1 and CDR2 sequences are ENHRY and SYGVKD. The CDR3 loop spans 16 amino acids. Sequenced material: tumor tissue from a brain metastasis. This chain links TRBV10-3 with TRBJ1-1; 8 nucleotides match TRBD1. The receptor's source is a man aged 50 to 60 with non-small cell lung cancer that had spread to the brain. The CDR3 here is CAISPGQGAGNTEAFF. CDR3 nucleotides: TGTGCCATCAGCCCTGGGCAGGGGGCAGGGAACACTGAAGCTTTCTTT.